Each of the 6 T cell receptor beta chains below was sequenced from the same sample in a study of CD8+CD57+ T cells in acquired aplastic anemia. Genomic DNA was employed as the template in profiling TCR beta VDJ and CDR3. TCRdb re-derived calls from the reads in MiXCR, one entry per CDR3 protein. This table has 150,000 to 200,000 distinct CDR3 sequences, 64% appearing once. Sequenced sample: sorted CD4+, CD8+, or CD8+CD57+ T cells (not recorded which) from PBMCs. Receptors originate from a human donor with severe aplastic anemia or a healthy control (not recorded which).

This clonotype was counted a single time. This chain uses TRBV7-9 with TRBJ1-5; D ambiguous. The CDR3 contains 15 residues. Per germline, CDR1 SEHNR and CDR2 FQNEAQ (reference sequence). Trimming pared 6 bases from V and 3 bases from J, leaving 15 bases between. The DNA of the CDR3 is TGTGCCAGCAGTTTTAGGGCGGAAAACAATCAGCCCCAGCATTTT. Its protein product is CASSFRAENNQPQHF.

This clonotype was picked up many times. The rearrangement links TRBV5-8 to TRBJ2-2; unclear D gene. V was clipped by 5 bases and J by 3 bases, with 5 bases between them. CDR3 length: 12 residues. Looked up from germline, CDR1 is SGHTS and CDR2 is YDEGEE. CDR3: CASRGDTGELFF. The CDR3 nucleotides read TGTGCCAGCAGGGGTGACACCGGGGAGCTGTTTTTT.

This chain joins TRBV24-1 and TRBJ2-5; D call uncertain. The CDR3 consists of 13 residues. Germline loops: CDR1 KGHDR, CDR2 SFDVKD. Trimming stripped 0 bases from V and 3 bases from J, with 4 bases between. Here the CDR3 DNA reads TGTGCCACCAGTGATTTGCAGGAAGAGACCCAGTACTTC. Its protein product is CATSDLQEETQYF.

The V gene is TRBV7-4, the J gene TRBJ1-4; TRBD1 might be the D (6 bases). Germline-derived CDR1 and CDR2 are SGHVT and SQSDAQ. The CDR3 is 18 residues long. The V and J ends lost 6 bases and 8 bases respectively, with 28 bases between them. CDR3 DNA: TGTGCCAGCAGTAACGGGGACAATCACCGCCGGGGGAACGAAAAACTGTTTTTT. Encoded protein: CASSNGDNHRRGNEKLFF.

This clonotype was seen only a few times. The chain has TRBV5-1 and TRBJ2-3, with 9 bases matching TRBD2. The V gene end was trimmed by 0 bases and the J gene end by 6 bases; junction bases not matched to a gene: 2. Germline CDR1 SGHRS, CDR2 YFSETQ. The CDR3 covers 14 residues. CDR3 DNA: TGCGCCAGCAGCTTGGCTAGCGGGGCCGATACGCAGTATTTT. Translated, it gives CASSLASGADTQYF.

The rearrangement uses TRBV20-1 and TRBJ2-7, with TRBD2 as a possible D gene (6 bases). The V gene lost 0 bases and the J gene lost 0 bases, with 12 bases spanning the gap. CDR3 length equals 15 residues. Germline V gives CDR1 DFQATT, CDR2 SNEGSKA (reference sequence). CDR3 in DNA: TGCAGTGCTAGAGAGACCAGCGGGTCCTCCTACGAGCAGTACTTC. Amino acids: CSARETSGSSYEQYF.